The clone carrying this T cell receptor beta chain is labeled as medium-sized. Its antigen is as yet unknown. Samples came from axillary lymph nodes draining the breast cancer. The germline V gene encodes CDR1 SEHNR and CDR2 FQNEAQ (reference sequence). The CDR3 is 12 residues long. The V gene lost 8 bases and the J gene lost 0 bases, with 8 bases spanning the gap. TCRdb analysed the multiplex PCR reads with MiXCR anew, one entry per CDR3 protein. The sample has approximately 130,000 distinct CDR3 sequences, around 20% seen once. This record comes from a study of breast tumors, draining lymph nodes, adjacent tissues. Findings and limits, study-wide: Data only fit, rather than demonstrated, lymph node origin of most tumor T cells. Tumor TCR diversity was below lymph nodes but above nontumor tissue. Luminal-like breast cancer showed significantly greater tumor-nontumor repertoire similarity than basal-like breast cancer did. The data were judged consistent with most tumor T cells coming from lymph node and expanding in tumor.

The clonotype originates from a female donor with breast cancer. Some clones in this sample may be carry-over from other donors' samples. V usage is TRBV7-9 and J usage is TRBJ2-7; D may be TRBD2 (5 bases). Source material: axillary lymph node tissue. The CDR3 DNA reads as TGTGCCAGCGGGAGAAGCTCCTACGAGCAGTACTTC. It translates to CASGRSSYEQYF.